This T cell receptor beta chain originates from a study of regulatory T cells in long-lasting Graves disease. Study in general: Positive TSH receptor antibodies alongside over 5 years of antithyroid drugs were what marked Graves' disease as persistent.

Study conclusions and caveats: Graves' patients with persistent disease showed TCR diversity lower than patients newly diagnosed. The study found TRBV28, TRBJ1-2 and TRBJ2-5 favored in persistent disease.

V gave up 2 bases and J gave up 2 bases; unmatched junction bases: 5. Germline CDR1 and CDR2: MNHEY and SVGAGI. This CDR3 spans 15 amino acids. Many counts were recorded for this clonotype. Its specificity is not known. The time point denotes: persistent/refractory GD, antithyroid drugs over 5 years with positive TRAb. The TCR library was prepared using RNA isolated from PBMCs. Construction of TCR beta libraries relied on iRepertoire HTBI primers and on Arm-PCR targeting CDR3 regions. TCRdb re-called the multiplex PCR reads with MiXCR, one entry per CDR3 protein. The sample records 360,000 or so distinct CDR3 sequences, more than 20% being singletons.

This material consisted of peripheral blood mononuclear cells (PBMCs), taken when the disease was refractory, from a patient treated with antithyroid drugs. The genes are TRBV6-5 and TRBJ2-5, with 7 bases fitting TRBD1. This TCR was sampled from a middle-aged woman with Graves disease. Written as DNA, the CDR3 is TGTGCCAGCAGTTACAATGGCAGGGGGCAAGAGACCCAGTACTTC. Its protein is CASSYNGRGQETQYF.